This is a list of T cell receptor beta chains from one sample in a study of T-cell memory formation after mild COVID-19. Using its own MiXCR run on the 5' RACE reads, TCRdb lists one record per CDR3 protein. The repertoire consists of some 160,000 distinct CDR3 sequences, with roughly 13% occurring once and the leading ten covering 2.5% to 4%. Sample: PBMCs or a T cell subset sorted from them (not recorded which). These receptors were obtained from a young man who had mild COVID-19 (a few samples of this study predate the infection). Cell type and time point are not known. CDR3s include the opening cysteine and the closing phenylalanine or tryptophan. D genes are given only for firm matches. Clone sizes are given selectively: once, few, many, or a class where the clone is expanded.

j_call v_call d_call clone_size cdr3_nt cdr3_aa
TRBJ2-3 TRBV6-6 TRBD2 . TGTGCCAGCAGTTATGGTCCCCCGGGGGGGGGCACAGATACGCAGTATTTT CASSYGPPGGGTDTQYF
TRBJ2-3 TRBV6-5 . many TGTGCCAGCAGTTACTCGATCCCAGGATCCCCTATTAGCGGTACGCAGTATTTT CASSYSIPGSPISGTQYF
TRBJ1-1 TRBV28 . . TGTGCCAGCAGTTTACCCCAGATGAACACTGAAGCTTTCTTT CASSLPQMNTEAFF
TRBJ1-2 TRBV20-1 . few TGCAGTGGCCGACATCCCACAACCTATGGCTACACCTTC CSGRHPTTYGYTF
TRBJ2-3 TRBV24-1 . few TGTGCCACCAGTGATATGGGGGCTACGCAGTATTTT CATSDMGATQYF
TRBJ1-5 TRBV12-3/TRBV12-4 TRBD1 few TGTGCCAGCAGCCAGGGGGGGTTTCAGCCCCAGCATTTT CASSQGGFQPQHF
TRBJ1-1 TRBV7-2 TRBD1 . TGTGCCAGCAGCGTAACAGGGGGCATTACTGAAGCTTTCTTT CASSVTGGITEAFF
TRBJ2-2 TRBV7-7 . . TGTGCCAGCAGCTTAGCGTCCCAGGGCACCGGGGAGCTGTTTTTT CASSLASQGTGELFF
TRBJ2-7 TRBV7-2 . . TGTGCCAGCAGCCCAGGGGGGAGCTCCTACGAGCAGTACTTC CASSPGGSSYEQYF
TRBJ1-4 TRBV3-1 . . TGTGCCAGCAGCCAAGGAGGGACTAATGAAAAACTGTTTTTT CASSQGGTNEKLFF
TRBJ2-2 TRBV3-1 . few TGTGCCAGCAGCCGTCGACCAGAGGGATTCACCACCGGGGAGCTGTTTTTT CASSRRPEGFTTGELFF
TRBJ1-2 TRBV18 TRBD1 few TGTGCCAGCCTTCCAGGACAGGGGGCGAGAAACTATGGCTACACCTTC CASLPGQGARNYGYTF
TRBJ2-5 TRBV7-3 TRBD2 few TGTGCCAGCAGCGGACTAGCGAAAGAGACCCAGTACTTC CASSGLAKETQYF
TRBJ1-2 TRBV12-3/TRBV12-4 . many TGTGCCAGCAGATCCGACAGGTACCATGGCTACACCTTC CASRSDRYHGYTF
TRBJ2-7 TRBV6-2/TRBV6-3 TRBD1 few TGTGCCACCTGGGACAGGGGCTACGAGCAGTACTTC CATWDRGYEQYF
TRBJ2-7 TRBV4-3 . many TGCGCCAGCAGCCAGGCCAGCGGTTGGTCCTACGAGCAGTACTTC CASSQASGWSYEQYF
TRBJ1-2 TRBV7-8 TRBD1 many TGTGCCAGCAGCTCAGGGGACAGGGCTAGTTACGGCTACACCTTC CASSSGDRASYGYTF
TRBJ2-1 TRBV11-2 TRBD2 . TGTGCCAGCAGCCCCGCGAAGGGGTTAGCGGGGGGCCGGGAGCAGTTCTTC CASSPAKGLAGGREQFF
TRBJ2-1 TRBV7-9 . . TGTGCCAACAGCTTAGGGGGAGACAATGAGCAGTTCTTC CANSLGGDNEQFF
TRBJ1-1 TRBV19 . few TGTGCCAGTAGTCCCGCTCGGAGCGAGGCTTTCTTT CASSPARSEAFF
TRBJ2-3 TRBV12-3/TRBV12-4 . many TGTGCCAGCAGTTTGGATTTACAGGGTAGCACAGATACGCAGTATTTT CASSLDLQGSTDTQYF
TRBJ1-5 TRBV18 . . TGTGCCCGCGAGAAGGATCAGCCCCAGCATTTT CAREKDQPQHF
TRBJ2-3 TRBV6-2/TRBV6-3 . few TGTGCCAGCAGTTCCGACCGGGGGGCCAACACAGATACGCAGTATTTT CASSSDRGANTDTQYF
TRBJ2-1 TRBV20-1 . few TGCAGTGCTAGTCCCGACCCGCAGGGGCAGTTCTTC CSASPDPQGQFF
TRBJ2-7 TRBV12-3/TRBV12-4 TRBD1 many TGTGCCAGCAGCTCCGGTACAGGGGCCTACGAGCAGTACTTC CASSSGTGAYEQYF
TRBJ1-2 TRBV7-2 . . TGTGCCAGCAGCCCACAGGGAATCTATGGCTACACCTTC CASSPQGIYGYTF
TRBJ2-5 TRBV7-9 TRBD1 once TGTGCCAGCAGCTTAGCGGAGCAGGGGGAAGAGACCCAGTACTTC CASSLAEQGEETQYF
TRBJ1-2 TRBV7-2 . . TGTGCCAGCAGCTTAGTTCAGGGTAGAAGCGATGGCTACACCTTC CASSLVQGRSDGYTF
TRBJ1-3 TRBV6-5 . few TGTGCCAGCAGAGTACAGTACTCTGGAAACACCATATATTTT CASRVQYSGNTIYF
TRBJ1-2 TRBV12-3/TRBV12-4 . few TGTGCCAGCAGTCGGCAGGACTATGGCTACACCTTC CASSRQDYGYTF
TRBJ2-1 TRBV29-1 TRBD2 . TGCAGCGTTGATAGCGGGTGGAGCTCCTACAATGAGCAGTTCTTC CSVDSGWSSYNEQFF
TRBJ1-6 TRBV6-2/TRBV6-3 . . TGTGCCAGCAGTTACTCGCCAGGGCAGATTTCACCCCTCCACTTT CASSYSPGQISPLHF
TRBJ2-1 TRBV5-1 . . TGCGCCAGCAGACCCAGCTTCTACAATGAGCAGTTCTTC CASRPSFYNEQFF
TRBJ2-2 TRBV5-1 . . TGCGCCAGCAGCTACTCAGGGGTTTTGACCGGGGAGCTGATTTTT CASSYSGVLTGELIF
TRBJ2-5 TRBV5-1 . few TGCGCCAGCAGCCCCGGGACGCCGAATGAGGAGACCCAGTACTTC CASSPGTPNEETQYF
TRBJ1-1 TRBV20-1 . few TGCAGTGCTGGCAGGGAGGTTGAAGCTTTCTTT CSAGREVEAFF
TRBJ2-2 TRBV7-9 TRBD2 . TGTGCCAGCAGCTTCCCTAGCGGGGGGACGACCGGGGAGCTGTTTTTT CASSFPSGGTTGELFF
TRBJ2-3 TRBV10-2 TRBD1 few TGCGCCAGCGTACCGGGACAGGGGGCGGATACGCAGTATTTT CASVPGQGADTQYF
TRBJ2-3 TRBV18 . few TGTGCCAGCTCACTTGCTCCAGCGGACACAGATACGCAGTATTTT CASSLAPADTDTQYF
TRBJ1-2 TRBV29-1 . few TGCAGCGCTAGCACCACAGGGCAGGGATATGGCTACACCTTC CSASTTGQGYGYTF